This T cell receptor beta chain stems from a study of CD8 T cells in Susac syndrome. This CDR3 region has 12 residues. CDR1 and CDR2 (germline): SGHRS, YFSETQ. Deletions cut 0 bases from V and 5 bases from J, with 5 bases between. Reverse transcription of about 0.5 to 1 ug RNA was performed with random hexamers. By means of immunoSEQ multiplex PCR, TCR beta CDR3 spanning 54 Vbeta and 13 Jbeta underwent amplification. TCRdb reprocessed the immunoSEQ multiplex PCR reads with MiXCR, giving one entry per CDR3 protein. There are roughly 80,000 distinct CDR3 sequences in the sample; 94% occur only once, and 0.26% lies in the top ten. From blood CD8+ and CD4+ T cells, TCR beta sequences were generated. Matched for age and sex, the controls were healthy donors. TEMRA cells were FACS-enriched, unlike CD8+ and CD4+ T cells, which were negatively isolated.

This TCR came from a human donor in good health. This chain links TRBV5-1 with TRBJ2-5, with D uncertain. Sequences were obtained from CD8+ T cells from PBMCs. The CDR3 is CASSLAGETQYF. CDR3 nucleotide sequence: TGCGCCAGCAGCTTGGCCGGCGAGACCCAGTACTTC.